This T cell receptor (beta chain) was retrieved from a study of cytomegalovirus exposure and HLA in healthy donors. Germline values: CDR1 SGHAT, CDR2 FQNNGV. The CDR3 spans 15 residues. With 4 bases clipped from V and 2 bases from J, the junction kept 2 bases outside the gene matches. Both 60 Vbeta primers and 13 Jbeta primers went into the PCR. Assay: immunoSEQ multiplex PCR; the TCRdb copy retains only in-frame clones and omits some. Of fewer than 200,000 clones listed, approximately 80% are singletons. Sequenced: PBMCs. This clonotype was sampled from a boy aged 10-17 years in good health and CMV-seronegative. The J gene is TRBJ2-7, the V gene TRBV11-2, with 13 positions matching TRBD2. The chain's CDR3 is CASSYTSGGAYEQYF. In DNA form, the CDR3 reads TGTGCCAGCAGCTATACTAGCGGGGGGGCCTACGAGCAGTACTTC.